What follows are 32 T cell receptor beta chains derived from one specimen sequenced in a study of T cell changes during pregnancy in multiple sclerosis. This table comes from immunoSEQ multiplex PCR, and its TCRdb copy is limited to in-frame clones, with some not included. Here the sample spans tens of thousands of clones, around 94% being singletons. The sample here was peripheral blood, taken in the third trimester of pregnancy. These receptors were obtained from a female donor with multiple sclerosis, enrolled in a pregnancy study.

With respect to this clone: The sample holds other DNA sequences that translate to the same CDR3. The chain links TRBV5-6 to TRBJ2-7; possibly TRBD1 for D (6 bases). Germline V CDR1 and CDR2: SGHDT, YYEEEE. Trimming took 8 bases from V and 3 from J, leaving 18 bases between them. The CDR3 runs 14 residues. This CDR3 is CASSSPGTNYEQYF. Written as DNA, the CDR3 is TGTGCCAGTAGTTCCCCGGGGACAAACTACGAGCAGTACTTC.

This chain uses TRBV7-8 with TRBJ2-2; 7 nucleotides align to TRBD1. J lost 4 bases, V lost 3 bases, and 8 bases had no gene match. The germline CDR1 and CDR2 sequences are SGHVS and FQNEAQ. This CDR3 contains 16 residues. CDR3 sequence: CASSFLSRGSTGELFF. The CDR3 DNA follows: TGTGCCAGCAGCTTCCTGAGCAGGGGGAGCACCGGGGAGCTGTTTTTT.

This rearrangement joins TRBV29-1 to TRBJ1-1; D is perhaps TRBD1 (6 bases). V was pared by 2 bases and J by 4 bases, with 14 bases between. Per germline, CDR1 SQVTM and CDR2 ANQGSEA. The CDR3 extends over 14 amino acids. The CDR3 spells CSVEQGRKSTEAFF. CDR3 DNA: TGCAGCGTTGAACAGGGGAGAAAGAGCACTGAAGCTTTCTTT.

This clone was detected only a few times. The chain combines TRBV10-3 with TRBJ1-1; D might be TRBD1 (5 bases). V was shortened by 2 bases and J by 3 bases, with 7 bases between the two germline ends. There are 13 residues in the CDR3. Per germline, CDR1 ENHRY and CDR2 SYGVKD. The CDR3 sequence is CAISEGRDTEAFF. The CDR3 nucleotides are TGTGCCATCAGTGAGGGCAGGGACACTGAAGCTTTCTTT.

The chain couples TRBV6-5 to TRBJ2-3, with 10 bases lining up with TRBD2. The CDR3 is 16 amino acids. After removal of 4 bases from V and 1 base from J, the junction contained 5 bases not matched to a gene. Germline V gene lookup returns CDR1 MNHEY and CDR2 SVGAGI. Here the CDR3 reads CASSLRTSGRTDTQYF. The DNA of the CDR3 is TGTGCCAGCAGTTTACGGACTAGCGGACGCACAGATACGCAGTATTTT.

The rearrangement uses TRBV4-2 and TRBJ2-2; weak D call: TRBD2 (5 bases). Trimming removed 0 bases at V and 0 bases at J, with 11 bases between. The V gene's germline CDR1 is LGHNA and CDR2 YNFKEQ. This CDR3 region has 17 residues. The CDR3 here is CASSQDASSANTGELFF. CDR3 DNA sequence: TGTGCCAGCAGCCAAGATGCTAGCTCCGCGAACACCGGGGAGCTGTTTTTT.

V and J are TRBV25-1 and TRBJ2-1; 7 bases are a match to TRBD2. The CDR3 contains 13 residues. Germline V gene sequence: CDR1 MGHDK, CDR2 SYGVNS. V lost 5 bases, J lost 9 bases, and 7 bases stayed unmatched. The CDR3 DNA sequence: TGTGCCAGCAGTTTACCGGGACTACGTGAGCAGTTCTTC. This gives the protein CASSLPGLREQFF.

This chain links TRBV15 with TRBJ2-7, with TRBD1 as a possible D gene (6 bases). This CDR3 comprises 13 residues. Germline lookup yields CDR1 LNHNV and CDR2 YYDKDF (reference sequence). Trimming removed 3 bases from V and 4 bases from J, with 10 bases in between. The CDR3 DNA sequence: TGTGCCACCAGCAGGAACAGGGCGTACGAGCAGTACTTC. It specifies CATSRNRAYEQYF.

The chain recombines TRBV19 with TRBJ2-1; D remains unclear. Germline V CDR1 and CDR2: LNHDA, SQIVND (reference sequence). The ends were cut back, 4 bases at V and 9 bases at J, with 10 bases in the middle. The CDR3 runs 12 residues. CDR3 amino acids: CASSNRVGEQFF. The CDR3, as DNA: TGTGCCAGTAGTAACCGGGTTGGTGAGCAGTTCTTC.

This clone was picked up many times. The chain employs TRBV10-1 and TRBJ1-5; TRBD1 might be the D (6 bases). Per germline, CDR1 WNHNN and CDR2 SYGVQD (reference sequence). V lost 5 bases and J 5 bases, leaving 10 bases between the germline ends. CDR3 length equals 13 residues. CDR3 region: CASSTGTHQPQHF. The CDR3 nucleotides read TGCGCCAGCAGTACAGGGACCCATCAGCCCCAGCATTTT.

The CDR3 loop reads CASSLGPGGTPGNEQFF. As DNA, the CDR3 is TGCGCCAGCAGCTTGGGTCCGGGAGGGACCCCTGGGAATGAGCAGTTCTTC. The chain links TRBV5-1 to TRBJ2-1; 8 nucleotides agree with TRBD2. Losses at the gene ends were 0 bases for V and 7 bases for J; bases not matched to a gene: 12. In germline, CDR1 is SGHRS, CDR2 YFSETQ. The CDR3 is made up of 17 amino acids. Full variable domain (remainder filled in from reference TRBV5-1 and TRBJ2-1): KAGVTQTPRYLIKTRGQQVTLSCSPISGHRSVSWYQQTPGQGLQFLFEYFSETQRNKGNFPGRFSGRQFSNSRSEMNVSTLELGDSALYLCASSLGPGGTPGNEQFFGPGTRLTVL.

The chain has TRBV9 and TRBJ1-5; 7 bases align to TRBD1. Germline-derived CDR1 and CDR2 are SGDLS and YYNGEE. V lost 0 bases to trimming and J lost 5 bases; unmatched junction nucleotides: 5. The CDR3 has 15 residues. The CDR3 sequence: CASSVEFRGDQPQHF. The CDR3 nucleotides read TGTGCCAGCAGCGTAGAGTTCAGGGGGGATCAGCCCCAGCATTTT. Full variable domain (rest looked up from reference TRBV9 and TRBJ1-5): DSGVTQTPKHLITATGQRVTLRCSPRSGDLSVYWYQQSLDQGLQFLIQYYNGEERAKGNILERFSAQQFPDLHSELNLSSLELGDSALYFCASSVEFRGDQPQHFGDGTRLSIL.

This chain joins TRBV6-1 and TRBJ1-5; perhaps TRBD1 as D (5 bases). In germline, CDR1 is MNHNS, CDR2 SASEGT. Deletions cut 8 bases from V and 5 bases from J, with 19 bases between. The CDR3 extends over 15 amino acids. In nucleotides, the CDR3 is TGTGCCAGCCGAGCCTGGGGCGGTGAGGATCAGCCCCAGCATTTT. It specifies CASRAWGGEDQPQHF.

The V and J genes are TRBV18 and TRBJ1-5, with TRBD1 as a possible D gene (5 bases). The CDR3 is 18 residues long. Germline CDR1 and CDR2: KGHSH and LQKENI. V was pared by 3 bases and J by 7 bases, with 25 bases between. Written as DNA, the CDR3 is TGTGCCAGCTCACCCACTTTAGGGGTGGGAGGGAACGTCCAGCCCCAGCATTTT. This sequence encodes CASSPTLGVGGNVQPQHF.

This rearrangement joins TRBV14 to TRBJ2-5, with 14 bases fitting TRBD2. The CDR3 sequence is 19 residues long. Unmatched junction bases numbered 10, after V lost 2 bases and J lost 2 bases. The germline gives CDR1 SGHDN, CDR2 FVKESK. The CDR3 protein is CASSQMASGTSGGQETQYF. The CDR3 DNA is TGTGCCAGCAGCCAAATGGCCTCCGGGACTAGCGGGGGACAAGAGACCCAGTACTTC. Filled out from reference TRBV14 and TRBJ2-5, the complete variable domain reads EAGVTQFPSHSVIEKGQTVTLRCDPISGHDNLYWYRRVMGKEIKFLLHFVKESKQDESGMPNNRFLAERTGGTYSTLKVQPAELEDSGVYFCASSQMASGTSGGQETQYFGPGTRLLVL.

The chain joins TRBV7-3 to TRBJ1-3; D unclear. This CDR3 region has 15 residues. V was pared by 1 base and J by 2 bases, with 9 bases between. The germline V gene has CDR1 SGHTA and CDR2 FQGTGA. CDR3 in amino acids: CASSLNGGAGNTIYF. DNA for the CDR3: TGTGCCAGCAGCTTAAATGGCGGGGCTGGAAACACCATATATTTT.

Written as DNA, the CDR3 is TGTGCCAGCAGCTCAGGGGCTAGCGGGAACCAAGAGCAGTACTTC. Translating it yields CASSSGASGNQEQYF. V gene TRBV11-2 combines with J gene TRBJ2-7; 9 bases are a match to TRBD2. V dropped 4 bases and J dropped 7; count of bases not matched to a gene: 11. The CDR3 runs 15 residues. The germline V gene encodes CDR1 SGHAT and CDR2 FQNNGV. Complete variable domain (other parts from reference TRBV11-2 and TRBJ2-7): EAGVAQSPRYKIIEKRQSVAFWCNPISGHATLYWYQQILGQGPKLLIQFQNNGVVDDSQLPKDRFSAERLKGVDSTLKIQPAKLEDSAVYLCASSSGASGNQEQYFGPGTRLTVT.

This sequence joins TRBV27 and TRBJ2-7, with D unclear. The V gene lost 3 bases and the J gene lost 7 bases, with 13 bases spanning the gap. The CDR3 totals 13 residues. From germline, CDR1 is MNHEY and CDR2 SMNVEV (reference sequence). Here the CDR3 DNA reads TGTGCCAGCAGTTTTACGGTAGCTGAGGAGCAGTACTTC. Its protein product is CASSFTVAEEQYF.

J is TRBJ2-1 and V is TRBV5-1, with D possibly matching TRBD1 (5 bases). The CDR3 contains 16 residues. In germline, CDR1 is SGHRS, CDR2 YFSETQ. V lost 4 bases and J 6 bases, leaving 20 bases between the germline ends. CDR3 nucleotide sequence: TGCGCCAGCAGCATCGATCCAGGGCGAAGGAGCAATGAGCAGTTCTTC. This sequence encodes CASSIDPGRRSNEQFF.

Here the CDR3 reads CASSFRGSEAFF. The CDR3 bases are TGTGCCAGCAGCTTCAGGGGATCCGAAGCTTTCTTT. J is TRBJ1-1 and V is TRBV5-6; tentatively, D is TRBD1 (6 bases). V dropped 2 bases and J dropped 8 bases, with 10 bases sitting between them. The germline gives CDR1 SGHDT, CDR2 YYEEEE. CDR3 length: 12 residues.

CDR3 sequence (DNA): TGTGCCAGTAGTGTGAGTAACTATGGCTACACCTTC. Its translation is CASSVSNYGYTF. The rearrangement uses TRBV19 and TRBJ1-2, with unresolved D. Trimming removed 5 bases from V and 1 base from J, with 5 bases in between. CDR1 is LNHDA, CDR2 SQIVND, per germline (reference sequence). This CDR3 is built from 12 residues.

The V gene is TRBV6-7, the J gene TRBJ1-2; D might be TRBD1 (5 bases). TRBV6-7 falls under the ORF class, with uncertain function. Trimming removed 2 bases at V and 2 bases at J, with 18 bases between. The CDR3 runs 17 residues. The CDR3 region is CASSYGVRGRRNYGYTF. DNA of the CDR3: TGTGCCAGCAGTTACGGGGTACGGGGGAGGAGGAACTATGGCTACACCTTC.

The J gene is TRBJ2-1, the V gene TRBV12-5, with 12 positions matching TRBD2. CDR1 and CDR2 (germline): LGHNT, FRNRAP. Germline trimming cut 6 bases from V and 9 bases from J; bases unmatched to any gene: 12. This CDR3 contains 16 residues. The CDR3 nucleotides are TGTGCTAGTGGCCCGAATCTAGCGGGAGGGCCGGGTGAGCAGTTCTTC. Protein product: CASGPNLAGGPGEQFF.

The rearrangement links TRBV5-1 to TRBJ1-2; D is undetermined. This CDR3 has 15 amino acids. Trimming pared 6 bases from V and 6 bases from J, leaving 21 bases between. CDR1 and CDR2 from the germline V gene are SGHRS and YFSETQ. The CDR3 sequence is CASMRREHTPHGYTF. The DNA of the CDR3 is TGCGCCAGCATGAGGCGGGAGCACACCCCGCATGGCTACACCTTC.

The V gene is TRBV19, the J gene TRBJ2-2, with a possible D match to TRBD2 (5 bases). V was shortened by 2 bases and J by 4 bases, with 14 bases between the two germline ends. Per the germline V gene, CDR1 is LNHDA and CDR2 is SQIVND (reference sequence). The CDR3 totals 16 residues. The CDR3 protein is CASSINTRLVTGELFF. The CDR3 coding sequence is TGTGCCAGTAGTATAAATACTAGACTCGTCACCGGGGAGCTGTTTTTT.

The genes are TRBV5-1 and TRBJ2-3; 8 nucleotides align to TRBD2. This CDR3 is 15 amino acids long. V lost 1 base, J lost 4 bases, and 5 bases stayed unmatched. CDR1 is SGHRS, CDR2 YFSETQ, per germline. The CDR3: CASSLPGGPADTQYF. The CDR3 bases are TGCGCCAGCAGCTTGCCGGGAGGGCCCGCAGATACGCAGTATTTT.

The chain has TRBV7-2 and TRBJ2-1; 16 bases align to TRBD2. Germline CDR1 reads SGHTA; CDR2 reads FQGNSA. V shed 4 bases, J shed 12 bases, and the junction held 9 bases outside the gene matches. This CDR3 is 16 amino acids long. This chain's CDR3 is CASSSRTGLAGGGQFF. DNA of the CDR3: TGTGCCAGCAGCTCGCGAACGGGACTAGCGGGAGGGGGGCAGTTCTTC.

This sequence joins TRBV11-2 and TRBJ1-2; D unresolved. The CDR3 length is 15 residues. Germline lookup yields CDR1 SGHAT and CDR2 FQNNGV. The ends were cut back, 1 base at V and 4 bases at J, with 13 bases in the middle. CDR3 loop: CASSLATDPFYGYTF. The DNA of the CDR3 is TGTGCCAGCAGCTTAGCCACAGACCCTTTCTATGGCTACACCTTC.

The chain couples TRBV15 to TRBJ2-1; no definite D call. Trimming took off 8 bases at V and 4 bases at J, with 6 bases between the two ends. Germline CDR1 LNHNV, CDR2 YYDKDF (reference sequence). The CDR3 is 11 residues long. The CDR3 protein is CATAKYNEQFF. CDR3 in DNA: TGTGCCACCGCTAAGTACAATGAGCAGTTCTTC.

This chain links TRBV6-1 with TRBJ2-5; D perhaps matches TRBD1 (5 bases). Looked up from germline, CDR1 is MNHNS and CDR2 is SASEGT. V was cut by 3 bases and J by 5 bases, with 19 bases left in between. The CDR3 runs 16 residues. The DNA of the CDR3 is TGTGCCAGCAGTGAGGGTGGGTCAGGGATTTGGGAGACCCAGTACTTC. Residues: CASSEGGSGIWETQYF.

The CDR3 nucleotides read TGTGCCAGCAGCTTCGGGACAGATACGCAGTATTTT. Protein product: CASSFGTDTQYF. The chain recombines TRBV7-9 with TRBJ2-3; D gene uncertain. This CDR3 contains 12 residues. Trimming pared 3 bases from V and 3 bases from J, leaving 4 bases between. CDR1 and CDR2 (germline): SEHNR, FQNEAQ (reference sequence).

This chain joins TRBV27 and TRBJ2-7; the D is unclear. CDR3 length: 13 residues. V lost 0 bases, J lost 4 bases, and 7 bases lay in between. Germline V gene sequence: CDR1 MNHEY, CDR2 SMNVEV (reference sequence). As DNA, the CDR3 is TGTGCCAGCAGTTTATCGCAGAGGTACGAGCAGTACTTC. This sequence encodes CASSLSQRYEQYF.